The rows below give T cell receptor beta chains drawn from one sample of a study of blood T cell repertoires in COVID-19. Assay used: immunoSEQ multiplex PCR; TCRdb lists only in-frame clones, some missing. The sample has about 33,000 clones, approximately 91% seen once. Material: peripheral blood. The receptors were gathered from a man in his sixties or seventies with acute or convalescent COVID-19. The CDR3 runs from the conserved cysteine through the conserved F or W. A D gene is named only where the DNA matches it firmly. Only part of the rows carry a size: once, few, many, or a class if the clone is expanded.

abundance	d_gene	v_gene	j_gene	len	CDR3nt	CDR3aa
.	.	TRBV15	TRBJ2-7	15	TGTGCCACCAGCAGAGATCGAACCTACTCCTACGAGCAGTACTTC	CATSRDRTYSYEQYF
.	.	TRBV19	TRBJ2-7	15	TGTGCCAGTAGTATAGATAGACCGGGCTCCTACGAGCAGTACTTC	CASSIDRPGSYEQYF
.	TRBD1	TRBV6-6	TRBJ1-1	16	TGTGCCAGCAGTCACAGCCCCGACAGGGGGTCGACTGAAGCTTTCTTT	CASSHSPDRGSTEAFF
few	.	TRBV27	TRBJ2-7	13	TGTGCCAGCAGTAGCGGTGCCTCCTACGAGCAGTACTTC	CASSSGASYEQYF
.	TRBD1	TRBV9	TRBJ1-3	14	TGTGCCAGCAGCACGGGACAGGGGGACAGCACCATATATTTT	CASSTGQGDSTIYF
.	TRBD1	TRBV5-1	TRBJ1-4	13	TGCGCCAGCAGCTTAGGGGGCGGTGAAAAACTGTTTTTT	CASSLGGGEKLFF
once	.	TRBV6-4	TRBJ2-3	16	TGTGCCAGCAGTGACTCGAGTGCCGGGGGAAGAGATACGCAGTATTTT	CASSDSSAGGRDTQYF
.	TRBD1	TRBV20-1	TRBJ2-5	10	TGCAGCCAGGGGGATGTGACCCAGTACTTC	CSQGDVTQYF
.	.	TRBV11-2	TRBJ2-7	16	TGTGCCAGCAGCAGCCGGGGTAACGTAGGACTTAGCGAGCAGTACTTC	CASSSRGNVGLSEQYF
.	.	TRBV4-2	TRBJ1-5	15	TGTGCCAGCAGCCAAGCGGCAGGGGAAAATCAGCCCCAGCATTTT	CASSQAAGENQPQHF
.	.	TRBV19	TRBJ2-7	11	TGTGCCACCAGAGGGCACTACGAGCAGTACTTC	CATRGHYEQYF
.	.	TRBV11-3	TRBJ2-3	13	TGTGCCAGCAGCCCATCCAGGGACTTTAGGCAGTATTTT	CASSPSRDFRQYF
.	TRBD2	TRBV4-1	TRBJ2-7	19	TGCGCCAGCAGCCAAGATCCCCGGACTAGCGGGAGTGGACGTCACGAGCAGTACTTC	CASSQDPRTSGSGRHEQYF
.	.	TRBV9	TRBJ2-2	15	TGTGCCAGCAGCGTAGACTGGGGCCAGGCCGGGGAGCTGTTTTTT	CASSVDWGQAGELFF
.	.	TRBV13	TRBJ1-3	16	TGTGCCAGCAGCGCTCTGCGGAGTTTCTCTGGAAACACCATATATTTT	CASSALRSFSGNTIYF
.	TRBD1	TRBV5-4	TRBJ1-1	14	TGTGCCAGCAGCTTGCCAGGGGGCGACACTGAAGCTTTCTTT	CASSLPGGDTEAFF
.	.	TRBV11-1	TRBJ2-7	13	TGTGCCAGCAGCTCTAGGGGCTCCTACGAGCAGTACTTC	CASSSRGSYEQYF
.	.	TRBV2	TRBJ1-6	12	TGTGCCAGCAGGGCAGATAATTCACCCCTCCACTTT	CASRADNSPLHF
once	TRBD1	TRBV12-5	TRBJ1-1	16	TGTGCTAGTGGTTTGGAACAGGGGGCGAATTACGCTGAAGCTTTCTTT	CASGLEQGANYAEAFF
.	TRBD2	TRBV7-6	TRBJ2-7	16	TGTGCCAGCAGCATGGGACTAGCGGGAGGGTCCTACGAGCAGTACTTC	CASSMGLAGGSYEQYF
.	.	TRBV4-2	TRBJ2-3	15	TGTGCCAGCAGCCGGGGGGAGATTAGCGTTGATACGCAGTATTTT	CASSRGEISVDTQYF
.	TRBD2	TRBV9	TRBJ2-5	15	TGCCCCACCAGCGGCGGGGGGGGGCCCCAAGAGACCCAGTACTTC	CPTSGGGGPQETQYF
.	.	TRBV19	TRBJ1-1	16	TGTGCCAGTACAATAGGGGAAAGGCTAGGGAACACTGAAGCTTTCTTT	CASTIGERLGNTEAFF
once	.	TRBV11-2	TRBJ2-5	14	TGTGCCAGCAGCTTAGTCCGGGGAGAAGAGACCCAGTACTTC	CASSLVRGEETQYF
.	TRBD1	TRBV18	TRBJ1-2	15	TGTGCCAGCTCAGCAGGGACAGAAGGGGGCTATGGCTACACCTTC	CASSAGTEGGYGYTF
.	TRBD1	TRBV19	TRBJ1-1	16	TGTGCCAGTAGTCTGATAGACAGGGGTCTAAACACTGAAGCTTTCTTT	CASSLIDRGLNTEAFF
once	TRBD2	TRBV19	TRBJ2-2	15	TGTGCCAGTAGTATTCAAGCGGGAGGTCTCGGGGAGCTGTTTTTT	CASSIQAGGLGELFF
.	.	TRBV7-8	TRBJ2-7	16	TGTGCCAGCACCGACATTGATGGAGAAGAGGGAGGCGAGCAGTACTTC	CASTDIDGEEGGEQYF
.	TRBD1	TRBV28	TRBJ2-1	15	TGTGCCAGCAGACAGGGGGCTGATTCCTACAATGAGCAGTTCTTC	CASRQGADSYNEQFF
.	TRBD2	TRBV7-8	TRBJ2-1	19	TGTGCCAGCAGCTTACTTCCTGGGGTGGGAGGGCCAGTCGGGAATGAGCAGTTCTTC	CASSLLPGVGGPVGNEQFF
.	.	TRBV6-4	TRBJ1-5	13	TGTGCCAGCAGTGAGCAGGGTGGTCAGCCCCAGCATTTT	CASSEQGGQPQHF